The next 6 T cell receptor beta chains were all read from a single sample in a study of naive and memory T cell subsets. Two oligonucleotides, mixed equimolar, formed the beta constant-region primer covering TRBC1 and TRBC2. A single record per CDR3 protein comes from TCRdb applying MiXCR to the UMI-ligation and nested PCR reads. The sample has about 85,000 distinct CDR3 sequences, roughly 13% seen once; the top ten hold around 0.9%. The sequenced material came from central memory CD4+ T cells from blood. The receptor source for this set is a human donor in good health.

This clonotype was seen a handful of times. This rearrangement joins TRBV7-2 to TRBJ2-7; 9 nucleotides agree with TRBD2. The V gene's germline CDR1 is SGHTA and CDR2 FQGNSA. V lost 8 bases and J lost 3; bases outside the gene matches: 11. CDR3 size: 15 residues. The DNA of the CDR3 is TGTGCCAGCGGAATTGGGACTAGCAACTTCTACGAGCAGTACTTC. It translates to CASGIGTSNFYEQYF.

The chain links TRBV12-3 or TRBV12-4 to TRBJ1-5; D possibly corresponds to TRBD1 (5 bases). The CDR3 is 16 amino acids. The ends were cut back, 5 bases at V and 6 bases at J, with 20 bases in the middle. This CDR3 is CASSPRVGGASQPQHF. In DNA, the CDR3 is TGTGCCAGCAGTCCCCGGGTAGGAGGGGCGTCTCAGCCCCAGCATTTT.

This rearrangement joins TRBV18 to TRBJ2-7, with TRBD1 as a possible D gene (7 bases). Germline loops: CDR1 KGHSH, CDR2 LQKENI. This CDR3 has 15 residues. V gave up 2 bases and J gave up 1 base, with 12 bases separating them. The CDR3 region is CASSPGQGGSYEQYF. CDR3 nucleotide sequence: TGTGCCAGCTCACCAGGGCAGGGGGGTTCCTACGAGCAGTACTTC.

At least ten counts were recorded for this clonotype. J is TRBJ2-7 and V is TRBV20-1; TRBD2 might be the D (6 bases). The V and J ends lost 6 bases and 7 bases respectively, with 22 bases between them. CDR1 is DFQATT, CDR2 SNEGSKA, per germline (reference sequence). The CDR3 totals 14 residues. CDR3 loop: CSARGGGIYGEQYF. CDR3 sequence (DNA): TGCAGTGCCCGTGGTGGCGGGATATACGGAGAGCAGTACTTC.

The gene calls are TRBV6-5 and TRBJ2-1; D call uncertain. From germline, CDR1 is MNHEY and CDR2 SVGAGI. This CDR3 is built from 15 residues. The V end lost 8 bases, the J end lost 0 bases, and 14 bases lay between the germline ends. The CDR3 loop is CASRAMSSSYNEQFF. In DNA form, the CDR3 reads TGTGCCAGCCGAGCCATGAGTAGCTCCTACAATGAGCAGTTCTTC.

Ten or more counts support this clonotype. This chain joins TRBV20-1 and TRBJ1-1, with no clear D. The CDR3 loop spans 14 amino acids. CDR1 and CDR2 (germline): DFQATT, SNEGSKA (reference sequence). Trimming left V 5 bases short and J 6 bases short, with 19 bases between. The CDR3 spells CSAPSAVGSAEAFF. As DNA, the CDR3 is TGCAGTGCTCCCTCGGCGGTCGGGAGCGCTGAAGCTTTCTTT.